One and the same sample provided the 2 T cell receptor beta chains below, sequenced in a study of beta chain features in type 1 diabetes. Study-wide results and caveats: Moderately but significantly shorter TCRB CDR3s were found in Type 1 diabetes patients in all four CD4+ subsets.

No cognate antigen is known for these TCRs. What was sequenced were expressed TCRB transcripts, since all of the isolated RNA had been reverse transcribed. Clones were read by immunoSEQ multiplex PCR, and TCRdb kept only the in-frame ones, dropping some. The sample comprises about 640,000 clones, around 12% of which are singletons, and roughly 0.11% rests with the top ten. The specimen sequenced was naive CD4+ T cells from blood. These TCRs come from a man aged 25-45 years with type 1 diabetes.

CDR3 in DNA: TGTGCCAGCAGTTATTCAGGGTTTTATGGCTACACCTTC. Amino acids: CASSYSGFYGYTF. The genes are TRBV6-5 and TRBJ1-2, with D perhaps TRBD1 (5 bases). This CDR3 is built from 13 residues. V was trimmed by 3 bases and J by 5 bases, leaving 10 bases between them. Germline V gene lookup returns CDR1 MNHEY and CDR2 SVGAGI.

This clone was picked up one time. J is TRBJ2-5 and V is TRBV10-2; D may match TRBD1 or TRBD2 (5 bases each). The end of the DNA aligns better with TRBJ2-7, so the J call may be wrong. The germline gives CDR1 WSHSY, CDR2 SAAADI. The CDR3 runs 13 residues. Written as DNA, the CDR3 is TGCGCCAGCCAAGGGACGGTAAACTACGAGCAGTACTTC. It specifies CASQGTVNYEQYF.